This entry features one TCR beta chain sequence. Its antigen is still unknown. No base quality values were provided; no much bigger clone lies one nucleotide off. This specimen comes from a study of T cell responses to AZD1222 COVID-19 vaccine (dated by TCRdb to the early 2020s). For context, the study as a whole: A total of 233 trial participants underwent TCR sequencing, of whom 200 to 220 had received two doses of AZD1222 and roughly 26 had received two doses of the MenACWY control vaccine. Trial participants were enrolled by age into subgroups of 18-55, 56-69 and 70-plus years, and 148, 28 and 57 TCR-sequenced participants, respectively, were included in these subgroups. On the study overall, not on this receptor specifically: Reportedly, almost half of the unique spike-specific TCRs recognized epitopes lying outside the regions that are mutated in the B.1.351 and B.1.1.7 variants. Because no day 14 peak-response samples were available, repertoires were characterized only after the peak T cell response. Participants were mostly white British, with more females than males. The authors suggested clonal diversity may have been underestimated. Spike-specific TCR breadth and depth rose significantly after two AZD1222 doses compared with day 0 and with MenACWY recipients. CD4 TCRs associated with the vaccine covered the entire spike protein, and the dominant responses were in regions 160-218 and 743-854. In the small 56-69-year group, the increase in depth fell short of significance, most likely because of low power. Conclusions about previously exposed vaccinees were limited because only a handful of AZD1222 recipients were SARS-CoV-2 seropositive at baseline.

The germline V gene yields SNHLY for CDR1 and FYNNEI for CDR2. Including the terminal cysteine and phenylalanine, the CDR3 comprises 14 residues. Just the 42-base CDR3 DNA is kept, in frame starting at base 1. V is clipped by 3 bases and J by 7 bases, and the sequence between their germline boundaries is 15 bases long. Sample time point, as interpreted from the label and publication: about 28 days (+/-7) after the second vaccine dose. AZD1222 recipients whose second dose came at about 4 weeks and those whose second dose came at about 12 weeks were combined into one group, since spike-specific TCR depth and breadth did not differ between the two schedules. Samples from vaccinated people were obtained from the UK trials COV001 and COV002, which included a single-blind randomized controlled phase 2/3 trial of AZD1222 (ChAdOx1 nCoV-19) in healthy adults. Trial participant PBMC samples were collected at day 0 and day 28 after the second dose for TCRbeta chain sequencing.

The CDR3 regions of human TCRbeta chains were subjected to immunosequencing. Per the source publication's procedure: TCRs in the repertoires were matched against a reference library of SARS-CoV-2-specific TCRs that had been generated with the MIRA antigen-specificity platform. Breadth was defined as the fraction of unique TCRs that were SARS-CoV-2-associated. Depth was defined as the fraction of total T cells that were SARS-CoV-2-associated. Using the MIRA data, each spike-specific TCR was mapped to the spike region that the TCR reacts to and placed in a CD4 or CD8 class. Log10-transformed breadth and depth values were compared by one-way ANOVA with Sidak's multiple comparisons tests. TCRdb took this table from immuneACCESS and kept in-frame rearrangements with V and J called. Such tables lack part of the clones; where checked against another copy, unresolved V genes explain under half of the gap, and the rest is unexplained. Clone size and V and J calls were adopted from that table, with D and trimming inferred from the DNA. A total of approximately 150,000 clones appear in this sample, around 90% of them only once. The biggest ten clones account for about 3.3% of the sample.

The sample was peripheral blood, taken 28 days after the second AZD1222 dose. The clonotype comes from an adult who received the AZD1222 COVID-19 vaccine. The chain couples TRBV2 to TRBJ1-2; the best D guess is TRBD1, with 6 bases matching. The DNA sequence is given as TGTGCCAGCAGTGAGAGGAGGGGGGGACGTGGCTACACCTTC. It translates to CASSERRGGRGYTF. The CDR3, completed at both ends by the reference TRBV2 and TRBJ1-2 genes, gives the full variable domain EPEVTQTPSHQVTQMGQEVILRCVPISNHLYFYWYRQILGQKVEFLVSFYNNEISEKSEIFDDQFSVERPDGSNFTLKIRSTKLEDSAMYFCASSERRGGRGYTFGSGTRLTVV.